A selection of T cell receptor beta chains follows, all from one sample in a study of OX40 agonist ivuxolimab in advanced cancers. The protocol was immunoSEQ multiplex PCR, while the TCRdb copy is restricted to in-frame clones and leaves out a portion. The data hold under 80,000 clones, with 80% to 90% observed a single time. The sequences come from CD4+ or CD8+ T cells sorted from blood, collected in a trial of the OX40 agonist ivuxolimab. Source of these receptors: an adult with an advanced solid tumor such as melanoma, head and neck, liver or kidney cancer. Each CDR3 is given with its conserved first and last residue. A D gene is named only where the DNA matches it firmly. Rows give clone size only sometimes, using once, few, many, or a class for an expanded clone.

J	size	D	V	CDR3
TRBJ1-3	once	-	TRBV19	CASLRNAYSGNTIYF
-	-	-	TRBV5-1	CASSLGSRARDHEQYF
TRBJ2-1	-	-	TRBV28	CASRTRRPGVYNEQFF
TRBJ1-2	-	-	TRBV4-1	CASSQDLGMGGYTF
TRBJ2-1	once	TRBD2	TRBV6-6	CASSPWVAGGLHEQFF
TRBJ1-4	-	TRBD1	TRBV2	CASRNGQGEGEKLFF
TRBJ1-2	few	-	TRBV2	CASRDGYGYTF
TRBJ1-2	-	-	TRBV30	CAWSLTGFDGYTF
TRBJ1-4	-	TRBD1	TRBV18	CASSPLYNWAGGNEKLFF
TRBJ2-1	-	-	TRBV27	CASSFGTMQFF
TRBJ2-4	-	-	TRBV27	CASSFGGTKNIQYF
TRBJ2-3	-	-	TRBV4-1	CASSHGAGTDTQYF
TRBJ2-7	once	-	TRBV7-6	CASSLGVSSYEQYF
TRBJ1-3	-	-	TRBV6-1	CASSDPLRLVGNTIYF
TRBJ1-5	few	-	TRBV2	CASRRGGNSNQPQHF
TRBJ2-1	-	TRBD1	TRBV10-1	CASSSDRGNEQFF
TRBJ1-4	-	-	TRBV19	CASSIGQGSEKLFF
TRBJ2-3	-	-	TRBV11-2	CASSGLDTSTDTQYF
TRBJ1-1	-	TRBD1	TRBV28	CASSSLQGRNTEAFF
TRBJ2-7	-	-	TRBV5-4	CAGSYGTKGYEQYF
TRBJ2-5	-	TRBD1	TRBV9	CASSGRQGYGETQYF
TRBJ1-5	-	-	TRBV5-3	CARSGKGTRGNQPQHF
TRBJ1-5	medium-sized	-	TRBV5-5	CASSLTGRQPQHF
TRBJ2-4	-	-	TRBV28	CASSSPDGIGHIQYF
TRBJ1-3	-	TRBD1	TRBV9	CASSVGGTASGNTIYF
TRBJ1-5	-	-	TRBV10-2	CASTSGVQQPQHF
TRBJ1-1	-	-	TRBV11-2	CASSLRGVLRGEAFF
TRBJ2-7	-	TRBD1	TRBV29-1	CSVWGQGGYEQYF
TRBJ2-2	-	-	TRBV7-9	CASSSEPGAGELFF
TRBJ2-6	-	-	TRBV9	CASTPSPRGGGRGANVLTF
TRBJ2-1	-	-	TRBV10-2	CASSIRLEPYNEQFF
TRBJ2-1	-	-	TRBV6-5	CASRPRQGTYNEQFF
TRBJ2-3	-	TRBD2	TRBV27	CASGVGGGTDTQYF
TRBJ1-4	once	-	TRBV6-6	CASSYSAGTNEKLFF
TRBJ2-3	-	TRBD2	TRBV11-2	CASSPGLAGDDTQYF
TRBJ1-2	-	TRBD1	TRBV4-3	CASSQDLDRVVYGYTF
TRBJ1-3	-	-	TRBV19	CASTSTSGSQGTGNTIYF
TRBJ2-4	-	-	TRBV9	CASSVGEKAKNIQYF
TRBJ2-2	-	TRBD2	TRBV2	CASSEGLAGSGELFF
TRBJ1-2	-	TRBD1	TRBV5-4	CASSFSGTGLGNYGYTF
TRBJ1-1	-	-	TRBV5-1	CASSLVVGPNTEAFF
TRBJ2-1	-	TRBD1	TRBV18	CASSGTGASEQFF
TRBJ2-1	-	TRBD2	TRBV7-9	CASRKSGTSGTLYNEQFF
TRBJ1-6	-	-	TRBV6-6	CASNHLDSSNSPLHF
TRBJ1-4	-	-	TRBV5-1	CASSLAGDLGYEKLFF
TRBJ2-7	-	-	TRBV28	CASSFVGYGSSYEQYF
TRBJ1-2	-	TRBD1	TRBV18	CASSPNQGAYYGYTF
TRBJ2-7	-	TRBD1	TRBV5-1	CASSLNRDRGSYEQYF
TRBJ1-1	-	-	TRBV5-1	CASSIGTQTEAFF
TRBJ1-6	-	-	TRBV11-2	CASSLVGRANSPLHF
TRBJ1-5	-	-	TRBV28	CASSNQGTLNQPQHF
TRBJ2-1	-	TRBD1	TRBV18	CASSPFGQGISDEQFF
TRBJ2-1	once	-	TRBV18	CASSSDWSSYNEQFF
TRBJ2-2	-	-	TRBV7-2	CASSQWGVTGELFF